Here is one TCR beta chain with its context. This record belongs to a study of blood T cell repertoires in COVID-19. Clones were sequenced by immunoSEQ multiplex PCR, and TCRdb holds only the in-frame ones, with some missing. The sample includes 60,000 to 75,000 clones, approximately 79% seen only once; the top ten take 5.5% to 7%. The source material was peripheral blood. This receptor was identified in a woman aged 70 to 79 with acute or convalescent COVID-19.

CDR3 residues: CASSSPGQVVYYEQYF. The DNA of the CDR3 is TGTGCCAGCTCGTCGCCGGGACAGGTTGTTTACTACGAGCAGTACTTC. The V and J genes are TRBV18 and TRBJ2-7; 8 bases map to TRBD1. Germline assignment: CDR1 KGHSH and CDR2 LQKENI. This CDR3 has 16 amino acids. The V segment lost 6 bases and the J segment 3 bases; nucleotides outside the gene matches: 13. Full variable domain (rest looked up from reference TRBV18 and TRBJ2-7): NAGVMQNPRHLVRRRGQEARLRCSPMKGHSHVYWYRQLPEEGLKFMVYLQKENIIDESGMPKERFSAEFPKEGPSILRIQQVVRGDSAAYFCASSSPGQVVYYEQYFGPGTRLTVT.